This TCR beta chain was identified in a study of blood T cell repertoires in COVID-19. Study information: T cells, B-cell-depleted T cells, or PBMCs supplied cDNA or gDNA.

Data came from immunoSEQ multiplex PCR; TCRdb stores just in-frame clones and leaves some out. The sample holds more than 150,000 clones, about 86% seen once. Specimen: peripheral blood. This receptor was identified in a man aged 55 to 70 with acute or convalescent COVID-19.

The chain's CDR3 is CASRAGVYNEQFF. CDR3 in DNA: TGTGCCAGCAGAGCGGGAGTATACAATGAGCAGTTCTTC. The chain joins TRBV27 to TRBJ2-1; 8 bases are shared with TRBD2. The germline gives CDR1 MNHEY, CDR2 SMNVEV (reference sequence). This CDR3 contains 13 residues. V trimming: 6 bases; J trimming: 4 bases; junction bases outside the gene matches: 2.